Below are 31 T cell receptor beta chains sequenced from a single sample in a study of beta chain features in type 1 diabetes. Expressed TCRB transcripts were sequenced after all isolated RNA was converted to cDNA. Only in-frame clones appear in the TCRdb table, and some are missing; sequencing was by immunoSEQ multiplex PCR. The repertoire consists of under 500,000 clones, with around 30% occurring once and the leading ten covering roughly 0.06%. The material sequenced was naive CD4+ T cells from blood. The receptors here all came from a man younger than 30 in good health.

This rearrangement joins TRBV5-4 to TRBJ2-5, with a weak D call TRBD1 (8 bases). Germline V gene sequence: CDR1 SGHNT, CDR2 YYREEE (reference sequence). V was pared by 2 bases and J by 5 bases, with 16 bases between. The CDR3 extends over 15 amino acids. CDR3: CASSLPTGEGETQYF. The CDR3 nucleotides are TGTGCCAGCAGCTTACCGACAGGGGAGGGTGAGACCCAGTACTTC. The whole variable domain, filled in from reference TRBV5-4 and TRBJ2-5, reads ETGVTQSPTHLIKTRGQQVTLRCSSQSGHNTVSWYQQALGQGPQFIFQYYREEENGRGNFPPRFSGLQFPNYSSELNVNALELDDSALYLCASSLPTGEGETQYFGPGTRLLVL.

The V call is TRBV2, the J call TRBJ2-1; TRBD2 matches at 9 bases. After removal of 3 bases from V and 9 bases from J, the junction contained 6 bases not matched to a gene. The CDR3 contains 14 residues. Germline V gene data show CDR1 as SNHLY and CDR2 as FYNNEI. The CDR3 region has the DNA TGTGCCAGCAGTGATTGGACTAGCGAATCTGAGCAGTTCTTC. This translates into CASSDWTSESEQFF.

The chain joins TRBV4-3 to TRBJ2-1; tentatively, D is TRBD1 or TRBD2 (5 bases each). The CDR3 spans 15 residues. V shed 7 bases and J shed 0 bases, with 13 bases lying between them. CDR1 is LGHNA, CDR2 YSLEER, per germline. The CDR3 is CASTREFSSYNEQFF. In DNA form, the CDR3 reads TGCGCCAGCACCAGGGAGTTTAGCTCCTACAATGAGCAGTTCTTC.

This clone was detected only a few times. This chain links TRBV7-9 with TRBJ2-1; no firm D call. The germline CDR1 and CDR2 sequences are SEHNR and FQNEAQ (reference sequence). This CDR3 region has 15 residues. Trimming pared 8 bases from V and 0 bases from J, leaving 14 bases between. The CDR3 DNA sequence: TGTGCCAGCTCAGCAGGCCGTAGCTCCTACAATGAGCAGTTCTTC. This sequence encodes CASSAGRSSYNEQFF.

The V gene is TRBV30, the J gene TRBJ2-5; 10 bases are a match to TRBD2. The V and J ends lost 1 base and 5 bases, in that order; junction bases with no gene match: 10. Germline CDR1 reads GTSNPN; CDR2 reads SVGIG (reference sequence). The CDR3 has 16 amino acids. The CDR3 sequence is CAWSGGAGGPGETQYF. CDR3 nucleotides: TGTGCCTGGAGTGGGGGAGCGGGAGGGCCCGGTGAGACCCAGTACTTC.

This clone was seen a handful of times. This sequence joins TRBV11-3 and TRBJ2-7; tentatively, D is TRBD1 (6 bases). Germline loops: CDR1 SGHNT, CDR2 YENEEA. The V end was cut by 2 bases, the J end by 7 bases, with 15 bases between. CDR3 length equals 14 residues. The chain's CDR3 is CASSLTRGMGEQYF. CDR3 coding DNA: TGTGCCAGCAGCTTAACCAGGGGAATGGGAGAGCAGTACTTC.

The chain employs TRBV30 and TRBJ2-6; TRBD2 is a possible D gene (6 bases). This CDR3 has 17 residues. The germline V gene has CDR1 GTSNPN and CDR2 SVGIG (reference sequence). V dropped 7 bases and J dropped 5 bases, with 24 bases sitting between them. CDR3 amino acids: CAFAPGTGDFWANVLTF. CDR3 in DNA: TGTGCCTTCGCCCCCGGGACGGGGGACTTCTGGGCCAACGTCCTGACTTTC.

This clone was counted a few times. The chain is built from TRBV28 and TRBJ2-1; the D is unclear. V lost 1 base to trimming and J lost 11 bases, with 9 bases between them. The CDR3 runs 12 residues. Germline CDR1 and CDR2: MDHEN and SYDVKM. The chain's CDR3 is CASSLLLTKQFF. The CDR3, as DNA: TGTGCCAGCAGTTTATTATTGACAAAGCAGTTCTTC.

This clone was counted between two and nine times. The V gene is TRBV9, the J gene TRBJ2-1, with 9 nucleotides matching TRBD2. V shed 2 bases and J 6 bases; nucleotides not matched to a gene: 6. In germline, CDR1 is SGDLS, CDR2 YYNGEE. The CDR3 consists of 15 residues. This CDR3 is CASSVRAGGPNEQFF. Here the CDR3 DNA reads TGTGCCAGCAGCGTTCGAGCGGGAGGACCCAATGAGCAGTTCTTC.

The CDR3 protein is CASSLYNGETQYF. CDR3 bases: TGCGCCAGCAGCCTGTACAACGGAGAGACCCAGTACTTC. The J gene is TRBJ2-5, the V gene TRBV5-1; D gene unclear. The CDR3 length is 13 residues. The V and J ends lost 4 bases and 4 bases respectively, with 11 bases between them. Germline lookup yields CDR1 SGHRS and CDR2 YFSETQ.

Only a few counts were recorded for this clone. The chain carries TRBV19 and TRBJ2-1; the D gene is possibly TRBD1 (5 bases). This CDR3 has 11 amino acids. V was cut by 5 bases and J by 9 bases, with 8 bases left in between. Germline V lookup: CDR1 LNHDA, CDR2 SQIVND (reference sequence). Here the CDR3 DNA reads TGTGCCAGTAGTTGGACATCTGAGCAGTTCTTC. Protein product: CASSWTSEQFF.

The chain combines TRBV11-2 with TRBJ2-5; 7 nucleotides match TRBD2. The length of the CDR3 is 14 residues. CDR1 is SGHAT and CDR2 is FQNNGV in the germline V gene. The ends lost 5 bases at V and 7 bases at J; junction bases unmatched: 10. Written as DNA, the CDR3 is TGTGCCAGCAGCCTCGAGCGGGAAGTGAGGACCCAGTACTTC. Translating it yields CASSLEREVRTQYF.

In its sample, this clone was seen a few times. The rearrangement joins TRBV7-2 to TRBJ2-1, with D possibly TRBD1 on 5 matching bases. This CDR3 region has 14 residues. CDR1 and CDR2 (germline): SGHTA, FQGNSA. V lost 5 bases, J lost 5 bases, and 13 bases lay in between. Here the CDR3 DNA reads TGTGCCAGCAGCCCAAGGGTGACAGACAATGAGCAGTTCTTC. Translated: CASSPRVTDNEQFF.

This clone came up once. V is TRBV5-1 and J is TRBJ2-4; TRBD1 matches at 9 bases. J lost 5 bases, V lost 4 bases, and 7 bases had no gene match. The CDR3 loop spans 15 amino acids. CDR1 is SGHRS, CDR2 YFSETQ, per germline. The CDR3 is CASSSGQGLENIQYF. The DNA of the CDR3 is TGCGCCAGCAGCAGCGGACAGGGGTTGGAAAACATTCAGTACTTC. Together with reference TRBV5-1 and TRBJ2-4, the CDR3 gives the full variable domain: KAGVTQTPRYLIKTRGQQVTLSCSPISGHRSVSWYQQTPGQGLQFLFEYFSETQRNKGNFPGRFSGRQFSNSRSEMNVSTLELGDSALYLCASSSGQGLENIQYFGAGTRLSVL.

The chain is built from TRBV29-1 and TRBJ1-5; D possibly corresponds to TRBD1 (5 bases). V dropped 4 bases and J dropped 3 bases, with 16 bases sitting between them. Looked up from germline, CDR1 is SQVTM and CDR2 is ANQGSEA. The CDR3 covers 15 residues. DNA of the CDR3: TGCAGCGTTGGGAGCGGCCCAGGGATCAATCAGCCCCAGCATTTT. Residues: CSVGSGPGINQPQHF.

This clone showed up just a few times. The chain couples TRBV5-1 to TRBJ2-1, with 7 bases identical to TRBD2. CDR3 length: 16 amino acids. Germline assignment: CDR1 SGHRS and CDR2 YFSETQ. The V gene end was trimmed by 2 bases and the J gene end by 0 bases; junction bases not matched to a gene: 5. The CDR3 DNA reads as TGCGCCAGCAGCTTCTTACTAGCGAGCTCCTACAATGAGCAGTTCTTC. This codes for CASSFLLASSYNEQFF.

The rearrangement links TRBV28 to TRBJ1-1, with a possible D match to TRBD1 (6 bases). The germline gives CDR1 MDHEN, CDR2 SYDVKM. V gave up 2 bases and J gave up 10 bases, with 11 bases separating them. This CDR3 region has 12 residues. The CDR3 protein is CASSLTGRIAFF. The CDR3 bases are TGTGCCAGCAGTTTAACAGGGCGGATAGCTTTCTTT. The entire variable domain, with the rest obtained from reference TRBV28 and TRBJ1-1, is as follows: DVKVTQSSRYLVKRTGEKVFLECVQDMDHENMFWYRQDPGLGLRLIYFSYDVKMKEKGDIPEGYSVSREKKERFSLILESASTNQTSMYLCASSLTGRIAFFGQGTRLTVV.

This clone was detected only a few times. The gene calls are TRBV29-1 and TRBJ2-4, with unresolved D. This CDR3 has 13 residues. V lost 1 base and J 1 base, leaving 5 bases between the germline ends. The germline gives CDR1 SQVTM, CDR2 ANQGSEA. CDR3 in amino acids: CSVEAGAKNIQYF. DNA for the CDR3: TGCAGCGTTGAAGCAGGTGCCAAAAACATTCAGTACTTC.

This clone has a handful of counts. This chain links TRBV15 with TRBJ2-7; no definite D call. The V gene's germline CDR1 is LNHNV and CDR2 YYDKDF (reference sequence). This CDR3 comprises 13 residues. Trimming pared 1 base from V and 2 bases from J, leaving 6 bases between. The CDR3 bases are TGTGCCACCAGCAGAGTTATAACCTACGAGCAGTACTTC. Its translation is CATSRVITYEQYF.

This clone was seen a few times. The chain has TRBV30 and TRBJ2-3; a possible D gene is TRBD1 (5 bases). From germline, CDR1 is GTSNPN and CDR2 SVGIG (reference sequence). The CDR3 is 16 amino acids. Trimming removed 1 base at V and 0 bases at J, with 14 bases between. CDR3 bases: TGTGCCTGGAGTGGAATAGACAGAGCTAGCACAGATACGCAGTATTTT. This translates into CAWSGIDRASTDTQYF.

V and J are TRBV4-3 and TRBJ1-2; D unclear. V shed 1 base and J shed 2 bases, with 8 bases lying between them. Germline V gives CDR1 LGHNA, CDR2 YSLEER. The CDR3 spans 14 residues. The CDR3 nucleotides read TGCGCCAGCAGCCAAGTATTAGGGAACTATGGCTACACCTTC. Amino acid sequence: CASSQVLGNYGYTF.

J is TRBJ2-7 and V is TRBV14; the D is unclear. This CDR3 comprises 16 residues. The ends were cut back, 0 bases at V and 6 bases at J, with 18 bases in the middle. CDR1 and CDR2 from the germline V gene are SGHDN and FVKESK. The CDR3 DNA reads TGTGCCAGCAGCCAAGATTTAAGGTTTGGTAGGGCCGAGCAGTACTTC. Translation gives CASSQDLRFGRAEQYF. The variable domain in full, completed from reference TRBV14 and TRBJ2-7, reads EAGVTQFPSHSVIEKGQTVTLRCDPISGHDNLYWYRRVMGKEIKFLLHFVKESKQDESGMPNNRFLAERTGGTYSTLKVQPAELEDSGVYFCASSQDLRFGRAEQYFGPGTRLTVT.

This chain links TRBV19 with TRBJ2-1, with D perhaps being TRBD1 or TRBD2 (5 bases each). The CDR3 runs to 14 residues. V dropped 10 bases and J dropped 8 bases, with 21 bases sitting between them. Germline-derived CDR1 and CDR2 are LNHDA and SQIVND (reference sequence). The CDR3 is CATQGVRGLHEQFF. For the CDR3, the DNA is TGTGCCACCCAGGGAGTCAGAGGACTCCATGAGCAGTTCTTC.

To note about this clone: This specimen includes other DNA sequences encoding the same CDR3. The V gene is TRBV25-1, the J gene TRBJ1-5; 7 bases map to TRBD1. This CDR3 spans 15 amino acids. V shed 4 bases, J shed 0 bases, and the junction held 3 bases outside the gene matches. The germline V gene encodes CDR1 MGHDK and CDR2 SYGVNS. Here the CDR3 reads CASSGTGYSNQPQHF. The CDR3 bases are TGTGCCAGCAGTGGGACAGGATATAGCAATCAGCCCCAGCATTTT.

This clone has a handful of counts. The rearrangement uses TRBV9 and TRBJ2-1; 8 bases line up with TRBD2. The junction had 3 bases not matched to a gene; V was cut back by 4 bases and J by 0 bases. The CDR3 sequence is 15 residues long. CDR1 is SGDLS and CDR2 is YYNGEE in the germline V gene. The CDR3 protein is CASSPGTSSYNEQFF. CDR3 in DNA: TGTGCCAGCAGCCCCGGGACTAGCTCCTACAATGAGCAGTTCTTC.

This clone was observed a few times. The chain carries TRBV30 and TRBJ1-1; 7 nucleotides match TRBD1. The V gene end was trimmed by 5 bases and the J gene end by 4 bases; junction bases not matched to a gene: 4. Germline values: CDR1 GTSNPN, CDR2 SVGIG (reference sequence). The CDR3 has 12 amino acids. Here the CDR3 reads CAWYRGGTEAFF. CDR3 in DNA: TGTGCCTGGTACAGGGGAGGCACTGAAGCTTTCTTT.

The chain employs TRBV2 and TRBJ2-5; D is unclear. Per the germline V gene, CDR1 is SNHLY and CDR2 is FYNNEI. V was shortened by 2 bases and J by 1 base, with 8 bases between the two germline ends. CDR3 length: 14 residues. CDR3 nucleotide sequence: TGTGCCAGCAGTGAACTAGTTTCCCAAGAGACCCAGTACTTC. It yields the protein CASSELVSQETQYF.

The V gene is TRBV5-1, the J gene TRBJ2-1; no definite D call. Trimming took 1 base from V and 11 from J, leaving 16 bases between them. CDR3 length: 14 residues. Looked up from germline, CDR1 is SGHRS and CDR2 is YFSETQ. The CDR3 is CASSLLERGGKQFF. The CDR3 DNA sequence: TGCGCCAGCAGCTTGCTAGAAAGAGGTGGTAAGCAGTTCTTC.

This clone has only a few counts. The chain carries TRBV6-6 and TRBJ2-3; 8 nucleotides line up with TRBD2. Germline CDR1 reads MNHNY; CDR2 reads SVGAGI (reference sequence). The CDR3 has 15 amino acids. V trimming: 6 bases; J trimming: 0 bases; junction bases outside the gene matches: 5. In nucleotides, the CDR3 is TGTGCCAGCAGAACTACTAGCGGTAGCACAGATACGCAGTATTTT. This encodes CASRTTSGSTDTQYF.

The CDR3: CAWARGTGSDAQYF. Written as DNA, the CDR3 is TGTGCCTGGGCAAGGGGGACAGGGTCAGATGCCCAGTACTTC. The chain is built from TRBV30 and TRBJ2-5; 9 bases fit TRBD1. V shed 5 bases and J 9 bases; nucleotides not matched to a gene: 13. CDR1 and CDR2 (germline): GTSNPN, SVGIG (reference sequence). The CDR3 is 14 residues long.

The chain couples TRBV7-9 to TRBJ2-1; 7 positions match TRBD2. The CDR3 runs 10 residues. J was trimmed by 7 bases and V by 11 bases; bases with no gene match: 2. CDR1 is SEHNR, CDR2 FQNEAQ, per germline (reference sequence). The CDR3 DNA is TGTGCCGGAGCGGGGAATGAGCAGTTCTTC. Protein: CAGAGNEQFF.